The 8 T cell receptor beta chains below were found in one sample sequenced in a study of metastatic and nonmetastatic thyroid tumors. Among the patients, none had received any treatment before thyroid surgery. TCRdb re-called clones via MiXCR from the PCR reads. This table has about 14,000 clones, 23% appearing once. Sequencing used blood. These receptors originate from a female donor with papillary thyroid cancer or a benign thyroid nodule (not recorded which). Some clones in this sample may be carry-over from other donors' samples.

This clone was observed a single time. The chain recombines TRBV6-1 with TRBJ2-1; no clear D gene. The ends were cut back, 6 bases at V and 9 bases at J, with 18 bases in the middle. Per germline, CDR1 MNHNS and CDR2 SASEGT. This CDR3 is built from 14 residues. Here the CDR3 DNA reads TGTGCCAGCAGGGAAACGGACGCCAACTTTGAGCAGTTCTTC. It codes for CASRETDANFEQFF.

In its sample, this clone was seen many times. The chain links TRBV20-1 to TRBJ1-2; a weak D match, TRBD1 (5 bases). CDR1 DFQATT and CDR2 SNEGSKA come from the germline V gene (reference sequence). V dropped 6 bases and J dropped 4 bases, with 12 bases sitting between them. The CDR3 length is 12 residues. The CDR3 DNA reads TGCAGTGCACTCCAGGGTACCTATGGCTACACCTTC. Amino acids: CSALQGTYGYTF.

In this sample, this clone is medium-sized (0.01 to 0.1%). V gene TRBV6-2 or TRBV6-3 combines with J gene TRBJ2-3, with 9 bases identical to TRBD2. J lost 0 bases, V lost 6 bases, and 10 bases had no gene match. From germline, CDR1 is MNHEY and CDR2 SVGEGT. This CDR3 contains 17 residues. This CDR3 is CASSLAGVHFSTDTQYF. CDR3 DNA: TGTGCCAGCAGCTTAGCGGGGGTTCATTTTAGCACAGATACGCAGTATTTT.

Within the sample, this clone is medium-sized. The chain carries TRBV20-1 and TRBJ2-1; 12 positions agree with TRBD2. The CDR3 consists of 15 residues. Germline CDR1 reads DFQATT; CDR2 reads SNEGSKA (reference sequence). Trimming at V came to 4 bases and at J to 3 bases, leaving 4 bases not matched to a gene. The CDR3 DNA follows: TGCAGTGCTAAAACTAGCGGGGGGCACTACAATGAGCAGTTCTTC. Translated: CSAKTSGGHYNEQFF.

A few counts support this clone. It may be a read error: a sequence one base away is much more abundant. The chain links TRBV10-1 to TRBJ2-1; 10 bases are a match to TRBD1. The ends lost 6 bases at V and 4 bases at J; junction bases unmatched: 6. CDR1 and CDR2 from the germline V gene are WNHNN and SYGVQD (reference sequence). This CDR3 spans 15 amino acids. In nucleotides, the CDR3 is TGCGCCAGCAGCGACCGGGACAGGGGTTACAATGAGCAGTTCTTC. Translation gives CASSDRDRGYNEQFF.

V is TRBV6-5 and J is TRBJ2-7; D might be TRBD1 (6 bases). In germline, CDR1 is MNHEY, CDR2 SVGAGI. Trimming removed 0 bases from V and 6 bases from J, with 12 bases in between. This CDR3 contains 14 residues. The DNA of the CDR3 is TGTGCCAGCAGTTACTCGATTGAAGGGGGCGAGCAGTACTTC. As protein: CASSYSIEGGEQYF.

Ten or more counts support this clone. The chain is built from TRBV4-1 and TRBJ2-3; TRBD1 agrees at 7 bases. This CDR3 comprises 15 residues. The V and J ends lost 2 bases and 4 bases, in that order; junction bases with no gene match: 6. Germline loops: CDR1 MGHRA, CDR2 YSYEKL. The CDR3 DNA is TGCGCCAGCAGCCAACTTACAGGGGCGTCAGATACGCAGTATTTT. Its translation is CASSQLTGASDTQYF.

In this sample, this clone turned up many times. This sequence joins TRBV19 and TRBJ1-5; TRBD1 is a possible D gene (5 bases). Germline V gene data show CDR1 as LNHDA and CDR2 as SQIVND (reference sequence). V was clipped by 1 base and J by 5 bases, with 12 bases between them. This CDR3 spans 15 amino acids. The CDR3 region is CASSIVWRGDQPQHF. The CDR3 nucleotides are TGTGCCAGTAGTATAGTATGGAGGGGAGATCAGCCCCAGCATTTT. Full variable domain (remainder filled in from reference TRBV19 and TRBJ1-5): DGGITQSPKYLFRKEGQNVTLSCEQNLNHDAMYWYRQDPGQGLRLIYYSQIVNDFQKGDIAEGYSVSREKKESFPLTVTSAQKNPTAFYLCASSIVWRGDQPQHFGDGTRLSIL.